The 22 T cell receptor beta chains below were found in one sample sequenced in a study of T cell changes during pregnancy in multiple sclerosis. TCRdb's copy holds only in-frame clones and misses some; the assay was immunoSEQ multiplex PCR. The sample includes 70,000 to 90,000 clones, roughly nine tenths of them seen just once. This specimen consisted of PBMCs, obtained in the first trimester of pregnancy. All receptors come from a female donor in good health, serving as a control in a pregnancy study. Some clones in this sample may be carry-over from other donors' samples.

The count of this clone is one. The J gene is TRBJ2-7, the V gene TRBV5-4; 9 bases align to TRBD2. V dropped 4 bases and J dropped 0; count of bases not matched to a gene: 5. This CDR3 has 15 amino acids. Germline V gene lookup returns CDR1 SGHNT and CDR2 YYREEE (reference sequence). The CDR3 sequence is CASSDSSGVSYEQYF. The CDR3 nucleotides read TGTGCCAGCAGCGACTCTAGCGGGGTCTCCTACGAGCAGTACTTC.

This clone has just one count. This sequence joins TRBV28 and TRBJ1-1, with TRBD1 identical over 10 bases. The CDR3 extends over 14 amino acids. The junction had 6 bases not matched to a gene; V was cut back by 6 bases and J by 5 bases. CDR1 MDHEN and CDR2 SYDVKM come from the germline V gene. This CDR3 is CASRTGGKGTEAFF. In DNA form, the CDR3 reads TGTGCCAGCAGGACAGGGGGCAAGGGAACTGAAGCTTTCTTT.

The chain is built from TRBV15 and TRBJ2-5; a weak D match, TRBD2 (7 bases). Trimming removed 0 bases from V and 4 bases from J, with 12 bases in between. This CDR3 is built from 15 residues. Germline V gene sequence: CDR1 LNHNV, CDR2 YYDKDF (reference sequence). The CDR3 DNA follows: TGTGCCACCAGCAGAGATCGGGGGGCTGGAGAGACCCAGTACTTC. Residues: CATSRDRGAGETQYF.

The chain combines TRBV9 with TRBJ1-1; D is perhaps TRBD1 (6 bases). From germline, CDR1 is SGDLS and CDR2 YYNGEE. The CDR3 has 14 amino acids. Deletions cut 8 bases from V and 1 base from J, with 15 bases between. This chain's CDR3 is CARGGLFKNTEAFF. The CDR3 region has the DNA TGTGCCAGAGGGGGTTTGTTCAAGAACACTGAAGCTTTCTTT.

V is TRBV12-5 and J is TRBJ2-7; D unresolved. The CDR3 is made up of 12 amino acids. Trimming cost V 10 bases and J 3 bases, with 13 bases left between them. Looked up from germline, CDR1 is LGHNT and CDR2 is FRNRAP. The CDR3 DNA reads TGTGCTACCGCGGTTAGACTCTACGAGCAGTACTTC. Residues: CATAVRLYEQYF.

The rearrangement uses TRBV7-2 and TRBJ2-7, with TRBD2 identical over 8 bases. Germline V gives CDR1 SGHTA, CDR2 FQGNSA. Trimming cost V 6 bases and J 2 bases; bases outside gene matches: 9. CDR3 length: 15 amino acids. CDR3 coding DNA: TGTGCCAGCAGTTTCGCCCGGGGGGGGGCCTACGAGCAGTACTTC. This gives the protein CASSFARGGAYEQYF.

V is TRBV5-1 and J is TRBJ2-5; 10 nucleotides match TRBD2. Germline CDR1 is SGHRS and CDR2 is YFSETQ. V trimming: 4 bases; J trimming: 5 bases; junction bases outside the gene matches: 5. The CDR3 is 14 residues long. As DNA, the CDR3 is TGCGCCAGCAGCAGCGGGGGGGCCGATGAGACCCAGTACTTC. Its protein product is CASSSGGADETQYF.

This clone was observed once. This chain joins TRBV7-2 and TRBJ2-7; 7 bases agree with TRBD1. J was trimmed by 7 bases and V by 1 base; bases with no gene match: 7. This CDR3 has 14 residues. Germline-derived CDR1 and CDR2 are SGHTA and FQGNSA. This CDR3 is CASSLDGTAREQYF. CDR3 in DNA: TGTGCCAGCAGCTTAGACGGGACAGCCCGAGAGCAGTACTTC.

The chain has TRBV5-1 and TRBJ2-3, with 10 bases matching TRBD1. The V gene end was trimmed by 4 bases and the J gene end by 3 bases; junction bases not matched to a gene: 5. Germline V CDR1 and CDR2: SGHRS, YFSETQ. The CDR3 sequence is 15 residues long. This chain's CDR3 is CASSVGDRGTDTQYF. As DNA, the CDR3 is TGCGCCAGCAGCGTTGGGGACAGGGGAACAGATACGCAGTATTTT.

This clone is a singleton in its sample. DNA of the CDR3: TGCGCCAGCAGCCAACTGCTAGCGGGGGCGTACGAGCAGTACTTC. It translates to CASSQLLAGAYEQYF. This chain joins TRBV4-1 and TRBJ2-7; 10 bases line up with TRBD2. The CDR3 length is 15 residues. CDR1 and CDR2 (germline): MGHRA, YSYEKL. The ends lost 2 bases at V and 4 bases at J; junction bases unmatched: 5.

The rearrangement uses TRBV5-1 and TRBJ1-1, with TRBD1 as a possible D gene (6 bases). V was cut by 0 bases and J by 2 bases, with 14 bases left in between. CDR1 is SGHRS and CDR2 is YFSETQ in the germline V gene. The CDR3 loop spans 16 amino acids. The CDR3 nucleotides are TGCGCCAGCAGCTTGGGACAGGCGACGTTAAACACTGAAGCTTTCTTT. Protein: CASSLGQATLNTEAFF.

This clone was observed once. CDR3 nucleotide sequence: TGTGCCAGCACTCGGGGGGAGCCCTACGAGCAGTACTTC. It codes for CASTRGEPYEQYF. The gene calls are TRBV28 and TRBJ2-7; 7 bases map to TRBD2. This CDR3 region has 13 residues. In germline, CDR1 is MDHEN, CDR2 SYDVKM. Trimming took 7 bases from V and 2 from J; bases not matched to a gene: 5.

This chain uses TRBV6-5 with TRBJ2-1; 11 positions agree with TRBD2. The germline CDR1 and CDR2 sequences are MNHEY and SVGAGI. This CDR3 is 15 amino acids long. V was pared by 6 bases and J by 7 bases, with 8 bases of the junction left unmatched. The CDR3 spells CASRQLAGDGNEQFF. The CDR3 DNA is TGTGCCAGCAGGCAACTAGCGGGAGACGGGAATGAGCAGTTCTTC.

CDR3 sequence reads: CASSEQGNTEAFF. The CDR3 DNA reads TGTGCCAGCAGTGAACAGGGAAACACTGAAGCTTTCTTT. The genes are TRBV25-1 and TRBJ1-1; perhaps TRBD1 as D (5 bases). The CDR3 runs to 13 residues. The germline V and J ends were trimmed by 2 bases and 2 bases, with 6 bases remaining between them. Looked up from germline, CDR1 is MGHDK and CDR2 is SYGVNS.

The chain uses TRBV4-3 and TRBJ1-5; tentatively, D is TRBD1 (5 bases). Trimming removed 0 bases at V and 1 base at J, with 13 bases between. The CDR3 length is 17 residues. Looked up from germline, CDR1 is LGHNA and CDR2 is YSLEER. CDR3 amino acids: CASSQDYLPGSNQPQHF. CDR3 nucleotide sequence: TGCGCCAGCAGCCAAGATTATCTACCAGGGAGCAATCAGCCCCAGCATTTT.

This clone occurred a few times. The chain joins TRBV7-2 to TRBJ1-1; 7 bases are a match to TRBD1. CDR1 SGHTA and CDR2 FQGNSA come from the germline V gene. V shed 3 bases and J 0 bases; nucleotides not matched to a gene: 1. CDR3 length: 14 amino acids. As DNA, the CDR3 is TGTGCCAGCAGCTTTGGACAGGTGAACACTGAAGCTTTCTTT. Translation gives CASSFGQVNTEAFF.

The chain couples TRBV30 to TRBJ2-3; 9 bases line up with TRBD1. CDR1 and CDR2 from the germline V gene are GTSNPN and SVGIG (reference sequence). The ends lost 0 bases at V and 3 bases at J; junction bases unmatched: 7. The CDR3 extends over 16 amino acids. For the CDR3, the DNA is TGTGCCTGGAGTGTACGGACAGGGGAGAGGACAGATACGCAGTATTTT. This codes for CAWSVRTGERTDTQYF.

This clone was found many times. The CDR3 here is CASSFQGARGEKLFF. The CDR3 DNA follows: TGTGCCAGTAGTTTCCAGGGGGCGCGAGGAGAAAAACTGTTTTTT. V gene TRBV19 combines with J gene TRBJ1-4; the match to TRBD1 covers 8 bases. The junction had 10 bases not matched to a gene; V was cut back by 5 bases and J by 8 bases. CDR3 length equals 15 residues. Germline V gives CDR1 LNHDA, CDR2 SQIVND (reference sequence).

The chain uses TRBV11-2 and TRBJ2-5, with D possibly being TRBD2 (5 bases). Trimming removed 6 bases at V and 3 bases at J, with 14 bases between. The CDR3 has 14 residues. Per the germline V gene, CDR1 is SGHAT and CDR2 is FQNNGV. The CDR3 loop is CASSPNSGEETQYF. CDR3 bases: TGTGCCAGCAGTCCTAACAGCGGAGAAGAGACCCAGTACTTC. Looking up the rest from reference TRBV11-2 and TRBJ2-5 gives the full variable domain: EAGVAQSPRYKIIEKRQSVAFWCNPISGHATLYWYQQILGQGPKLLIQFQNNGVVDDSQLPKDRFSAERLKGVDSTLKIQPAKLEDSAVYLCASSPNSGEETQYFGPGTRLLVL.

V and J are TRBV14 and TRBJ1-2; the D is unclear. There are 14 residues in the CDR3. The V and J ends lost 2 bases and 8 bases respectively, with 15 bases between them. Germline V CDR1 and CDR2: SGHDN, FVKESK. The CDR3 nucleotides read TGTGCCAGCAGCCAATCCCTGGCAGGCCGGGGCTACACCTTC. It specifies CASSQSLAGRGYTF.

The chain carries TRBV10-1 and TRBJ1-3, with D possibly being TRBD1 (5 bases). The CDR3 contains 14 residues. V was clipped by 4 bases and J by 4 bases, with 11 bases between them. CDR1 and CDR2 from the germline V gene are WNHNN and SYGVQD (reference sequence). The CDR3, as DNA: TGCGCCAGCAGTGTGGCAGGGCGAGGAAACACCATATATTTT. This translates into CASSVAGRGNTIYF.

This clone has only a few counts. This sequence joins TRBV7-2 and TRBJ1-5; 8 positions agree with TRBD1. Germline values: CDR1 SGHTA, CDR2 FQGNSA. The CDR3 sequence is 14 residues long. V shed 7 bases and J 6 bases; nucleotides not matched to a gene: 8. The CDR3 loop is CASMMDRESQPQHF. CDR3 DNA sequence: TGTGCCAGCATGATGGACAGGGAGAGTCAGCCCCAGCATTTT.